This is a list of T cell receptor beta chains from one sample in a study of T-cell reconstitution after alpha-beta-depleted transplantation in children. Via MiXCR, TCRdb re-called the PCR reads, giving one row per CDR3 protein. Of a few hundred thousand distinct CDR3 sequences listed, 11% are singletons. Sequences were derived from peripheral blood, sampled 180 days after TCRalphabeta/CD19-depleted stem cell transplant. These receptors came from a male patient aged 2 to 9 who had a stem cell transplant for chronic granulomatous disease, so the T cells may come from the graft donor. Each CDR3 is given with its conserved first and last residue. D genes are given only for firm matches. The size of a clone is reported for some rows only, either as once, few or many, or as a class for expanded clones.

V: TRBV3-1
D: TRBD1
size: few
J: TRBJ1-5
CDR3: CASSQDGGTGGGNQPQHF
DNA: TGTGCCAGCAGCCAAGATGGGGGGACAGGGGGCGGTAATCAGCCCCAGCATTTT

V: TRBV28
D: TRBD2
size: many
J: TRBJ2-1
CDR3: CASRLAGGPGLHEQFF
DNA: TGTGCCAGCAGATTAGCGGGAGGGCCCGGACTGCATGAGCAGTTCTTC

V: TRBV20-1
D: -
size: many
J: TRBJ2-3
CDR3: CSAKLGESRGDTQYF
DNA: TGCAGTGCCAAGTTGGGGGAGTCAAGGGGAGATACGCAGTATTTT

V: TRBV20-1
D: -
size: many
J: TRBJ2-5
CDR3: CSESAGEAETQYF
DNA: TGCAGTGAATCAGCGGGTGAGGCGGAGACCCAGTACTTC

V: TRBV20-1
D: TRBD2
size: many
J: TRBJ2-3
CDR3: CSAGPNPGQMGLAGVTQYF
DNA: TGCAGTGCTGGACCAAACCCCGGACAGATGGGACTAGCGGGAGTTACGCAGTATTTT

V: TRBV7-9
D: -
size: many
J: TRBJ2-1
CDR3: CASSYPGVGNEQFF
DNA: TGTGCCAGCAGCTATCCTGGGGTAGGCAATGAGCAGTTCTTC

V: TRBV18
D: TRBD1
size: many
J: TRBJ2-1
CDR3: CASSTAGRGIFDEQFF
DNA: TGTGCCAGCTCAACCGCGGGCAGGGGGATTTTCGATGAGCAGTTCTTC

V: TRBV6-5
D: TRBD2
size: many
J: TRBJ2-3
CDR3: CASSSTTNGLAGLTDTQYF
DNA: TGTGCCAGCAGTTCCACTACTAATGGACTAGCGGGACTCACAGATACGCAGTATTTT

V: TRBV28
D: TRBD2
size: few
J: TRBJ2-7
CDR3: CATLRLAGGPGEQYF
DNA: TGTGCCACCTTAAGACTAGCGGGAGGGCCAGGGGAGCAGTACTTC

V: TRBV10-1
D: -
size: many
J: TRBJ2-2
CDR3: CASSESRQNTGELFF
DNA: TGCGCCAGCAGTGAGTCGAGACAGAACACCGGGGAGCTGTTTTTT

V: TRBV6-5
D: TRBD1
size: many
J: TRBJ1-4
CDR3: CASSYSSGQGGEKLFF
DNA: TGTGCCAGCAGTTACTCTTCGGGACAGGGTGGTGAAAAACTGTTTTTT

V: TRBV5-1
D: -
size: many
J: TRBJ2-5
CDR3: CASSPDDGTLETQYF
DNA: TGCGCCAGCAGCCCCGACGACGGTACTCTAGAGACCCAGTACTTC

V: TRBV5-1
D: TRBD2
size: many
J: TRBJ2-1
CDR3: CASSSHSGTSGRSEQFF
DNA: TGCGCCAGCAGCTCACACAGTGGGACTAGCGGGAGATCTGAGCAGTTCTTC

V: TRBV7-2
D: -
size: many
J: TRBJ1-1
CDR3: CASSLQGPVDTEAFF
DNA: TGTGCCAGCAGCCTCCAGGGTCCTGTTGACACTGAAGCTTTCTTT

V: TRBV19
D: -
size: many
J: TRBJ1-5
CDR3: CASSISGGNQPQHF
DNA: TGTGCCAGTAGTATATCAGGAGGCAATCAGCCCCAGCATTTT

V: TRBV20-1
D: -
size: many
J: TRBJ2-1
CDR3: CSAVPSLGGNEQFF
DNA: TGCAGTGCTGTCCCTAGCCTGGGGGGCAATGAGCAGTTCTTC

V: TRBV6-5
D: -
size: many
J: TRBJ1-2
CDR3: CASSYSGGEVYGYTF
DNA: TGTGCCAGCAGCTATAGCGGGGGCGAGGTATATGGCTACACCTTC

V: TRBV4-1
D: TRBD1
size: many
J: TRBJ2-3
CDR3: CASSPRGQGVSDTQYF
DNA: TGCGCCAGCAGCCCCCGGGGACAGGGGGTTTCAGATACGCAGTATTTT

V: TRBV7-8
D: -
size: many
J: TRBJ2-7
CDR3: CASSLGRQYEQYF
DNA: TGTGCCAGCAGCTTAGGAAGGCAGTACGAGCAGTACTTC

V: TRBV27
D: -
size: many
J: TRBJ1-2
CDR3: CASSLLIRRTNYGYTF
DNA: TGTGCCAGCAGTTTATTAATCAGGAGAACTAACTATGGCTACACCTTC

V: TRBV5-6
D: -
size: many
J: TRBJ1-2
CDR3: CASFREGTLGYGYTF
DNA: TGTGCCAGCTTTAGGGAAGGAACCCTCGGCTATGGCTACACCTTC

V: TRBV12-2
D: -
size: -
J: TRBJ2-1
CDR3: CASPGTSGRGNEQFF
DNA: TGTGCAAGTCCCGGGACTAGCGGGAGAGGGAATGAGCAGTTCTTC

V: TRBV18
D: -
size: few
J: TRBJ1-6
CDR3: CASSPLGRGHNSPLHF
DNA: TGTGCCAGCTCACCACTAGGACGGGGTCATAATTCACCCCTCCACTTT

V: TRBV10-3
D: -
size: many
J: TRBJ1-1
CDR3: CAISDSRDTEAFF
DNA: TGTGCCATCAGTGATTCTAGGGACACTGAAGCTTTCTTT

V: TRBV12-3/TRBV12-4
D: -
size: many
J: TRBJ2-7
CDR3: CASSFQDEQYF
DNA: TGTGCCAGCAGTTTTCAGGACGAGCAGTACTTC

V: TRBV7-3
D: -
size: many
J: TRBJ1-1
CDR3: CASSLGPNRAAGDTEAFF
DNA: TGTGCCAGCAGCTTAGGTCCGAACAGGGCGGCCGGTGACACTGAAGCTTTCTTT

V: TRBV7-9
D: -
size: -
J: TRBJ2-5
CDR3: CASSPDFPCSKEETQYF
DNA: TGTGCCAGCAGCCCAGATTTCCCCTGCTCAAAGGAAGAGACCCAGTACTTC

V: TRBV20-1
D: -
size: many
J: TRBJ2-2
CDR3: CSATGTNTGELFF
DNA: TGCAGTGCAACCGGGACCAACACCGGGGAGCTGTTTTTT

V: TRBV28
D: -
size: many
J: TRBJ2-7
CDR3: CASRRDPASEQYF
DNA: TGTGCCAGCAGAAGGGACCCTGCGAGTGAGCAGTACTTC

V: TRBV4-2
D: -
size: many
J: TRBJ2-2
CDR3: CASSRGGGPNTGELFF
DNA: TGTGCCAGCAGCCGTGGGGGCGGGCCGAACACCGGGGAGCTGTTTTTT

V: TRBV28
D: -
size: many
J: TRBJ2-7
CDR3: CASSLSDSSYEQYF
DNA: TGTGCCAGCAGTTTATCGGACAGTTCCTACGAGCAGTACTTC

V: TRBV4-3
D: -
size: many
J: TRBJ2-7
CDR3: CASSQDGKANYEQYF
DNA: TGCGCCAGCAGCCAAGACGGAAAGGCAAACTACGAGCAGTACTTC

V: TRBV29-1
D: -
size: many
J: TRBJ1-2
CDR3: CSGQEGYGYTF
DNA: TGCAGCGGACAGGAGGGCTATGGCTACACCTTC

V: TRBV15
D: -
size: many
J: TRBJ2-4
CDR3: CATSRVVGGAKNIQYF
DNA: TGTGCCACCAGCAGAGTTGTCGGGGGAGCCAAAAACATTCAGTACTTC

V: TRBV3-1
D: -
size: many
J: TRBJ2-7
CDR3: CASSLWLSYEQYF
DNA: TGTGCCAGCAGCCTTTGGCTCTCCTACGAGCAGTACTTC

V: TRBV29-1
D: -
size: few
J: TRBJ2-5
CDR3: CSVSRNRETQYF
DNA: TGCAGCGTGTCTAGGAATCGGGAGACCCAGTACTTC

V: TRBV15
D: TRBD1
size: many
J: TRBJ1-5
CDR3: CATSSYRGSNQPQHF
DNA: TGTGCCACCAGCAGCTACAGGGGGAGCAATCAGCCCCAGCATTTT

V: TRBV10-3
D: -
size: many
J: TRBJ2-1
CDR3: CAISEGTQNNEQFF
DNA: TGTGCCATCAGTGAGGGGACTCAAAACAATGAGCAGTTCTTC

V: TRBV5-1
D: -
size: many
J: TRBJ2-1
CDR3: CASSWDSTNNEQFF
DNA: TGCGCCAGCAGCTGGGATTCGACGAACAATGAGCAGTTCTTC

V: TRBV15
D: -
size: many
J: TRBJ1-4
CDR3: CATSRDENLYEKLFF
DNA: TGTGCCACCAGCAGAGATGAAAACTTGTATGAAAAACTGTTTTTT

V: TRBV7-6
D: -
size: many
J: TRBJ2-3
CDR3: CASSLDADTQYF
DNA: TGTGCCAGCAGCTTAGATGCAGATACGCAGTATTTT

V: TRBV27
D: -
size: many
J: TRBJ2-6
CDR3: CASSRGSSGANVLTF
DNA: TGTGCCAGCAGTAGGGGCAGCTCTGGGGCCAACGTCCTGACTTTC

V: TRBV18
D: -
size: many
J: TRBJ1-1
CDR3: CASSPLGRDTEAFF
DNA: TGTGCCAGCTCACCTCTTGGCCGGGACACTGAAGCTTTCTTT

V: TRBV28
D: -
size: many
J: TRBJ1-4
CDR3: CASSSNEKLFF
DNA: TGTGCCAGCAGTTCCAATGAAAAACTGTTTTTT